This T cell receptor beta chain is from a study of beta chain features in type 1 diabetes. Study information: All samples together contributed 90 million to 110 million sorted cells for examination.

The CDR3 runs 12 residues. Germline assignment: CDR1 ENHRY and CDR2 SYGVKD. Trimming cost V 2 bases and J 2 bases, with 3 bases left between them. General study points: There was a moderate but significant shortening of TCRB CDR3s in all four CD4+ subsets of Type 1 diabetes patients. Patients with type 1 diabetes showed fewer VDJ junction insertions and more deletions. Sampled from patients, naive, central memory and Treg TCRB repertoires appeared more similar than those sampled from healthy donors.

The investigators reverse transcribed all of the isolated RNA, so they sequenced expressed TCRB transcripts. Generated by immunoSEQ multiplex PCR, the TCRdb table keeps only in-frame clones and is missing some. Here the sample spans more than 300,000 clones, approximately 8.2% being singletons. This clone was found a few times. The target antigen is unknown. Sequencing used central memory CD4+ T cells from blood. The chain uses TRBV10-3 and TRBJ2-5, with D unresolved. This TCR was recovered from a woman aged 18-29 years in good health. CDR3 sequence: CAISEVQETQYF. Written as DNA, the CDR3 is TGTGCCATCAGTGAGGTACAAGAGACCCAGTACTTC.